Detailed here is one T cell receptor beta chain. Germline trimming cut 8 bases from V and 5 bases from J; bases unmatched to any gene: 8. The CDR3 loop spans 15 amino acids. The germline gives CDR1 LNHDA, CDR2 SQIVND (reference sequence). These data originate in a study of shared clonotypes between healthy human individuals. Assay used: immunoSEQ multiplex PCR; TCRdb lists only in-frame clones, some missing. The repertoire holds about 1,500,000 clones, with 96% as singletons. Sequencing was carried out using naive CD4+ T cells sorted from blood. Described subset: CD45RA+ positively selected. This TCR was recovered from a man aged 25 to 40 in good health. This rearrangement joins TRBV19 to TRBJ2-7; 14 bases align to TRBD2. CDR3: CASSTSGRAGNEQYF. In DNA form, the CDR3 reads TGTGCCAGTTCGACTAGCGGGAGGGCCGGGAACGAGCAGTACTTC.